This entry lists 18 T cell receptor beta chains sequenced from one sample in a study of cytomegalovirus exposure and HLA in healthy donors. PCR was performed using 60 Vbeta and 13 Jbeta primers. The data were produced by immunoSEQ multiplex PCR, yet TCRdb's version contains in-frame clones alone and is incomplete. Of approximately 77,000 clones detected, 72% appear once; the ten largest clones hold roughly 5%. Material: PBMCs. These receptors all come from a man in his fifties or sixties in good health and CMV-seropositive.

CDR3 region: CASGLAGQGASETQYF. DNA for the CDR3: TGTGCTAGTGGTTTGGCCGGACAGGGGGCTAGTGAGACCCAGTACTTC. This chain links TRBV12-5 with TRBJ2-5; 11 nucleotides align to TRBD1. The CDR3 covers 16 residues. V dropped 1 base and J dropped 5; count of bases not matched to a gene: 6. Germline V gene lookup returns CDR1 LGHNT and CDR2 FRNRAP.

The chain uses TRBV28 and TRBJ2-2; 11 positions match TRBD1. The V segment lost 8 bases and the J segment 5 bases; nucleotides outside the gene matches: 7. CDR1 is MDHEN and CDR2 is SYDVKM in the germline V gene. There are 15 residues in the CDR3. CDR3: CASHWDRGKTGELFF. In DNA form, the CDR3 reads TGTGCCAGCCACTGGGACAGGGGGAAGACCGGGGAGCTGTTTTTT.

The gene calls are TRBV5-1 and TRBJ1-1, with a weak D call TRBD1 (5 bases). The germline V gene encodes CDR1 SGHRS and CDR2 YFSETQ. Trimming cost V 4 bases and J 1 base, with 14 bases left between them. The CDR3 has 15 residues. CDR3 in DNA: TGCGCCAGCAGCACAGCAGGGATTTCGAACACTGAAGCTTTCTTT. Translating it yields CASSTAGISNTEAFF.

The chain links TRBV7-2 to TRBJ2-2; weak D call: TRBD2 (5 bases). The ends were cut back, 1 base at V and 3 bases at J, with 15 bases in the middle. The germline CDR1 and CDR2 sequences are SGHTA and FQGNSA. The CDR3 runs 17 residues. The CDR3 spells CASSLGSVFGDTGELFF. CDR3 nucleotide sequence: TGTGCCAGCAGCTTAGGCTCCGTGTTCGGGGACACCGGGGAGCTGTTTTTT.

The chain joins TRBV30 to TRBJ1-2, with TRBD1 matching 8 bases. Trimming cost V 2 bases and J 7 bases; bases outside gene matches: 12. The germline V gene has CDR1 GTSNPN and CDR2 SVGIG (reference sequence). The CDR3 covers 15 residues. The chain's CDR3 is CAWSPPRDRFTGYTF. The DNA of the CDR3 is TGTGCCTGGAGTCCCCCGCGGGACAGGTTTACTGGCTACACCTTC.

The chain combines TRBV6-6 with TRBJ1-1, with 7 bases matching TRBD1. Germline V gene sequence: CDR1 MNHNY, CDR2 SVGAGI (reference sequence). V lost 6 bases to trimming and J lost 1 base; unmatched junction nucleotides: 2. This CDR3 is 13 amino acids long. This CDR3 is CASRQGPNTEAFF. The DNA for the CDR3 is TGTGCCAGCAGACAGGGGCCGAACACTGAAGCTTTCTTT.

This clone occurred a few times. The chain's CDR3 is CASSFRWDRPTKQYF. The CDR3 nucleotides are TGTGCCAGCAGCTTCAGATGGGACAGACCTACGAAGCAGTACTTC. The J gene is TRBJ2-7, the V gene TRBV7-2; 7 nucleotides agree with TRBD1. Germline V gene data show CDR1 as SGHTA and CDR2 as FQGNSA. V was clipped by 3 bases and J by 8 bases; unmatched bases: 13. CDR3 length: 15 amino acids.

V is TRBV9 and J is TRBJ1-3; D not certain. V was shortened by 0 bases and J by 8 bases, with 9 bases between the two germline ends. The CDR3 is 13 amino acids. CDR1 and CDR2 (germline): SGDLS, YYNGEE. The CDR3 spells CASSVAGKDTIYF. The DNA for the CDR3 is TGTGCCAGCAGCGTAGCGGGGAAGGACACCATATATTTT.

This clone was observed a few times. The J gene is TRBJ2-2, the V gene TRBV19, with TRBD2 identical over 7 bases. The CDR3 covers 16 residues. V dropped 4 bases and J dropped 6; count of bases not matched to a gene: 11. Germline V CDR1 and CDR2: LNHDA, SQIVND (reference sequence). The CDR3 is CASSTPSGFSAGELFF. The CDR3 coding sequence is TGTGCCAGTAGTACCCCTAGCGGCTTTTCGGCCGGGGAGCTGTTTTTT.

The rearrangement uses TRBV28 and TRBJ1-3; D remains unclear. The germline CDR1 and CDR2 sequences are MDHEN and SYDVKM. V lost 5 bases and J lost 4, with 12 bases in between. The CDR3 is 14 amino acids. CDR3 nucleotide sequence: TGTGCCAGCAGTCCCCCCAGAGGGGGAAACACCATATATTTT. Its translation is CASSPPRGGNTIYF.

The gene calls are TRBV19 and TRBJ1-2; 7 bases map to TRBD1. CDR3 length equals 14 residues. Germline V gene data show CDR1 as LNHDA and CDR2 as SQIVND (reference sequence). The V gene end was trimmed by 7 bases and the J gene end by 4 bases; junction bases not matched to a gene: 9. The CDR3 reads CASNNRGRLYGYTF. The CDR3 nucleotides read TGTGCCAGTAATAACAGGGGTCGCCTCTATGGCTACACCTTC.

The V and J genes are TRBV5-1 and TRBJ2-7; 8 nucleotides align to TRBD1. Germline CDR1 is SGHRS and CDR2 is YFSETQ. V was clipped by 4 bases and J by 4 bases; unmatched bases: 7. The CDR3 runs 14 residues. The CDR3 bases are TGCGCCAGCAGCATAGGACAGGGTTTTTACGAGCAGTACTTC. Protein product: CASSIGQGFYEQYF.

The rearrangement links TRBV10-3 to TRBJ2-1; TRBD2 aligns across 15 bases. J was trimmed by 9 bases and V by 6 bases; bases with no gene match: 9. Germline CDR1 is ENHRY and CDR2 is SYGVKD. The CDR3 spans 16 residues. The CDR3 DNA is TGTGCCATCAGACCCTGGACTAGCGGGGGGGCCCGTGAGCAGTTCTTC. This translates into CAIRPWTSGGAREQFF.

This clone was seen once. The CDR3 DNA reads as TGTGCCAGCAGCTTCTTCGCGGGGATTTACAATGAGCAGTTCTTC. Its protein is CASSFFAGIYNEQFF. This chain uses TRBV5-4 with TRBJ2-1, with a weak D call TRBD2 (6 bases). This CDR3 has 15 residues. V lost 2 bases to trimming and J lost 4 bases, with 13 bases between them. The germline gives CDR1 SGHNT, CDR2 YYREEE (reference sequence).

The V and J genes are TRBV7-8 and TRBJ1-6, with D possibly matching TRBD1 (6 bases). Looked up from germline, CDR1 is SGHVS and CDR2 is FQNEAQ. The CDR3 sequence is 15 residues long. The V and J ends lost 5 bases and 7 bases respectively, with 15 bases between them. The CDR3 spells CASSLEQGNNSPLHF. CDR3 DNA: TGTGCCAGCAGCCTTGAACAGGGAAACAATTCACCCCTCCACTTT.

This clone was recorded a few times. The chain combines TRBV4-1 with TRBJ1-1, with D possibly TRBD1 on 6 matching bases. This CDR3 region has 17 residues. The germline V gene has CDR1 MGHRA and CDR2 YSYEKL. V dropped 0 bases and J dropped 3 bases, with 17 bases sitting between them. CDR3 DNA: TGCGCCAGCAGCCAAGATTTGACAGGCTACATCTACACTGAAGCTTTCTTT. Translation: CASSQDLTGYIYTEAFF.

This clone has a handful of counts. This chain links TRBV2 with TRBJ2-5; TRBD1 is a possible D gene (6 bases). V was cut by 5 bases and J by 2 bases, with 12 bases left in between. Germline V CDR1 and CDR2: SNHLY, FYNNEI. There are 14 residues in the CDR3. As DNA, the CDR3 is TGTGCCAGCAGTCACATCACAGGGCAAGAGACCCAGTACTTC. This encodes CASSHITGQETQYF.

The chain carries TRBV19 and TRBJ1-5; 7 nucleotides match TRBD1. This CDR3 is built from 14 residues. Germline V lookup: CDR1 LNHDA, CDR2 SQIVND (reference sequence). Germline trimming cut 6 bases from V and 4 bases from J; bases unmatched to any gene: 6. CDR3 nucleotides: TGTGCCAGTAGGGGGGACAGCGTTAATCAGCCCCAGCATTTT. Amino acid sequence: CASRGDSVNQPQHF. Full variable domain (rest looked up from reference TRBV19 and TRBJ1-5): DGGITQSPKYLFRKEGQNVTLSCEQNLNHDAMYWYRQDPGQGLRLIYYSQIVNDFQKGDIAEGYSVSREKKESFPLTVTSAQKNPTAFYLCASRGDSVNQPQHFGDGTRLSIL.